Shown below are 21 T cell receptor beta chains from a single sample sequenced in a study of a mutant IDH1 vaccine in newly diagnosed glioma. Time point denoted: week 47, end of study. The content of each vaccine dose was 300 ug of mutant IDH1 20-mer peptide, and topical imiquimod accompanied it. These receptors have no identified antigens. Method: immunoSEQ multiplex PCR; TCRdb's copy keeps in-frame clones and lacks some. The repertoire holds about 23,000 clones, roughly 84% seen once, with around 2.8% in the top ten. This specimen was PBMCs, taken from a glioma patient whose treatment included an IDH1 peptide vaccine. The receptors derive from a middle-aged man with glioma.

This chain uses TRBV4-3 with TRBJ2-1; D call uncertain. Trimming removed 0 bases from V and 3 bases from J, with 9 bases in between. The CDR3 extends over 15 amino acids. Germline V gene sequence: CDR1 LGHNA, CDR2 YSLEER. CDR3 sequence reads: CASSQDSGFYNEQFF. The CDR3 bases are TGCGCCAGCAGCCAAGATTCCGGATTCTACAATGAGCAGTTCTTC.

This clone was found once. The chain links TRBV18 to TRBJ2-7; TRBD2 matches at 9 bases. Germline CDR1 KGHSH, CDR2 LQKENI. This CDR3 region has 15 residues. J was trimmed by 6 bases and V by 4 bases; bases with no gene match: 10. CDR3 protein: CASSRGREGAFEQYF. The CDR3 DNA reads TGTGCCAGCTCACGCGGGCGGGAGGGGGCGTTCGAGCAGTACTTC.

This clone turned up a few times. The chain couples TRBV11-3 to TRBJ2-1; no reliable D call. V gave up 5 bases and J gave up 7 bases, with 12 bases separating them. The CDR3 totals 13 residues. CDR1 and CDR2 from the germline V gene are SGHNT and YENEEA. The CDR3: CASSTYGANEQFF. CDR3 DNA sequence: TGTGCCAGCAGCACGTACGGTGCGAATGAGCAGTTCTTC.

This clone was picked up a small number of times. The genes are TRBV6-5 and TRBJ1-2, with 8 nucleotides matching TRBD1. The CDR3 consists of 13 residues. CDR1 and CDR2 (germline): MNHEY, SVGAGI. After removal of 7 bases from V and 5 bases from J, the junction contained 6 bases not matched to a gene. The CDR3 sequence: CASTAGTGYGYTF. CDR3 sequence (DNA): TGTGCCAGCACCGCCGGGACAGGATATGGCTACACCTTC.

The DNA for the CDR3 is TGTGCCAGCTCTCCGGGTGAGGGAAGCGGCTACACCTTC. Its translation: CASSPGEGSGYTF. This sequence joins TRBV18 and TRBJ1-2; D not certain. V lost 6 bases and J 8 bases, leaving 16 bases between the germline ends. Germline assignment: CDR1 KGHSH and CDR2 LQKENI. CDR3 size: 13 residues.

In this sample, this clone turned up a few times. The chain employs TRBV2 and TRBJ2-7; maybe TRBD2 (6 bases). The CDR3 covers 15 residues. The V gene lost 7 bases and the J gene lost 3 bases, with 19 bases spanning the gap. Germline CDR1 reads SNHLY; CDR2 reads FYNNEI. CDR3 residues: CASKSAGTLDYEQYF. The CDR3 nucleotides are TGTGCCAGCAAAAGCGCGGGGACCCTCGACTACGAGCAGTACTTC.

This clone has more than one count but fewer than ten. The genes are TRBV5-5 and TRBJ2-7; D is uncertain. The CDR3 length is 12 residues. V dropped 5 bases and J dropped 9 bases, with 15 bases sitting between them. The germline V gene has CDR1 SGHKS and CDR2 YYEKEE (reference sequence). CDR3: CASSPDVSPQYF. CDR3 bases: TGTGCCAGCAGTCCGGACGTTTCACCGCAGTACTTC.

The CDR3: CASTALDRRNEQYF. CDR3 DNA: TGTGCCAGCACCGCATTGGACAGGAGGAACGAGCAGTACTTC. The chain uses TRBV27 and TRBJ2-7, with TRBD1 matching 7 bases. The CDR3 totals 14 residues. Germline V gene data show CDR1 as MNHEY and CDR2 as SMNVEV (reference sequence). V shed 7 bases and J 5 bases; nucleotides not matched to a gene: 11.

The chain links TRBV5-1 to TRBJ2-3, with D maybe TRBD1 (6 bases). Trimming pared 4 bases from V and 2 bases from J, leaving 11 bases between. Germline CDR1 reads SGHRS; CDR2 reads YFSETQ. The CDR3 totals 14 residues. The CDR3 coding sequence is TGCGCCAGCAGCCCATGGACAGCCACAGATACGCAGTATTTT. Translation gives CASSPWTATDTQYF.

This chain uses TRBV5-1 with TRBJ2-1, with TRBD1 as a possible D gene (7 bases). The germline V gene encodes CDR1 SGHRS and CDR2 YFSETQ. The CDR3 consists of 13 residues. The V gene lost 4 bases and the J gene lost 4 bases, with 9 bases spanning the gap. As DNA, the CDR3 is TGCGCCAGCAGCGCGGGACAGTACAATGAGCAGTTCTTC. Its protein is CASSAGQYNEQFF.

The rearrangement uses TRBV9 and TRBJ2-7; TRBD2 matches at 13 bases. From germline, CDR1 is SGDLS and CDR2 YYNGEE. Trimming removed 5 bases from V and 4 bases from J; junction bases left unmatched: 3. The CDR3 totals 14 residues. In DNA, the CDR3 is TGTGCCAGCAGTGTGACTAGCGGGAGGTACGAGCAGTACTTC. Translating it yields CASSVTSGRYEQYF.

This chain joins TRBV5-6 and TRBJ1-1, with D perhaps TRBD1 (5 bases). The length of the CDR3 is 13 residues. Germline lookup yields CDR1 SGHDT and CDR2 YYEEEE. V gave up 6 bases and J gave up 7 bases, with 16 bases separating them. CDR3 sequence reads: CASILGQGLEAFF. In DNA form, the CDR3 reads TGTGCCAGCATCCTTGGTCAGGGACTTGAAGCTTTCTTT.

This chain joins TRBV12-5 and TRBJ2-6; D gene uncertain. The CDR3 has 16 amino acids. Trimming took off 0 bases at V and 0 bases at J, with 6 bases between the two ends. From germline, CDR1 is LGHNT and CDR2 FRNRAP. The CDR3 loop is CASGLVPLSGANVLTF. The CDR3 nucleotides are TGTGCTAGTGGTTTGGTACCCCTCTCTGGGGCCAACGTCCTGACTTTC.

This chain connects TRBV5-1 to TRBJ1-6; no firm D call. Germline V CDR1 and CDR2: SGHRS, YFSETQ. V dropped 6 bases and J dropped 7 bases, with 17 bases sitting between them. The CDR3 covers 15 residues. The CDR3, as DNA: TGCGCCAGCAAATCCGCCCAGTCTAAAAATTCACCCCTCCACTTT. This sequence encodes CASKSAQSKNSPLHF. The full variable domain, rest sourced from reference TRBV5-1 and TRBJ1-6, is KAGVTQTPRYLIKTRGQQVTLSCSPISGHRSVSWYQQTPGQGLQFLFEYFSETQRNKGNFPGRFSGRQFSNSRSEMNVSTLELGDSALYLCASKSAQSKNSPLHFGNGTRLTVT.

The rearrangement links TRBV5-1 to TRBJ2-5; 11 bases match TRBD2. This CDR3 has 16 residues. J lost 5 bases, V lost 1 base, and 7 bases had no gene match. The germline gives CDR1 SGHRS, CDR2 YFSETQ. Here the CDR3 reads CASSLFRVAGGETQYF. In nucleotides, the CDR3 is TGCGCCAGCAGCTTGTTTCGGGTAGCGGGAGGGGAGACCCAGTACTTC. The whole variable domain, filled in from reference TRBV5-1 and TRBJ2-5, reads KAGVTQTPRYLIKTRGQQVTLSCSPISGHRSVSWYQQTPGQGLQFLFEYFSETQRNKGNFPGRFSGRQFSNSRSEMNVSTLELGDSALYLCASSLFRVAGGETQYFGPGTRLLVL.

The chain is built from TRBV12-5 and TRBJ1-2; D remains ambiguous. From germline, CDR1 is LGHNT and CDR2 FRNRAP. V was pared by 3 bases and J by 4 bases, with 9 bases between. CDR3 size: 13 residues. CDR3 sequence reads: CASGFDGGYGYTF. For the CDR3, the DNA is TGTGCTAGTGGTTTCGACGGAGGCTATGGCTACACCTTC.

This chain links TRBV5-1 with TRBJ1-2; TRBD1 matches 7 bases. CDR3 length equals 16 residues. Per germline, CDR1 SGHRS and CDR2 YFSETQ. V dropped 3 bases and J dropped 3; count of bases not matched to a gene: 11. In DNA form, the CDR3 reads TGCGCCAGCAGCTCCACCAACAGGGGTCTACACTATGGCTACACCTTC. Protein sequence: CASSSTNRGLHYGYTF.

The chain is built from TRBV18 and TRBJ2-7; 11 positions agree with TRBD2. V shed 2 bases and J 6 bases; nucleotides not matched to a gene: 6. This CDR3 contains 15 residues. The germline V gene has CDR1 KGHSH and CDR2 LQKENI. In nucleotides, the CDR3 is TGTGCCAGCTCACCAACTAGCGGGGGTAGCAGCGAGCAGTACTTC. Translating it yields CASSPTSGGSSEQYF.

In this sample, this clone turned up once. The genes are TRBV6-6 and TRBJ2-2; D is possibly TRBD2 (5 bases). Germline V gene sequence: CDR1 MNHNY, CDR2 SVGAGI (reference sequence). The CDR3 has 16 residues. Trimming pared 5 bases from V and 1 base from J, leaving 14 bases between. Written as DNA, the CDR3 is TGTGCCAGCAGTGCCGAGGTCCGGGAGAACACCGGGGAGCTGTTTTTT. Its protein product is CASSAEVRENTGELFF.

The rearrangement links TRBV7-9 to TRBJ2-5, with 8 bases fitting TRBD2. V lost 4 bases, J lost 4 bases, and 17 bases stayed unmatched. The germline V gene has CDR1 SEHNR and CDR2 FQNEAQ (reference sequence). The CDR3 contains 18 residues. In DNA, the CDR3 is TGTGCCAGCAGCTCCCGGGGGAGCGGGAGCTTTCCGGGAGAGACCCAGTACTTC. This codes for CASSSRGSGSFPGETQYF.

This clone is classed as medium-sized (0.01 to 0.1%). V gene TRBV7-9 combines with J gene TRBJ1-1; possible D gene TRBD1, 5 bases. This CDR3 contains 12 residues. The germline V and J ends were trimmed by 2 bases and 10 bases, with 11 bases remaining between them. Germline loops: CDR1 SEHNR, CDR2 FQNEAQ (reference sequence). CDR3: CASSLLQEGAFF. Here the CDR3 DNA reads TGTGCCAGCAGCTTACTACAGGAGGGAGCTTTCTTT.